This TCR beta chain was recorded in a study of lymphopenia after photon versus proton radiotherapy. Trimming stripped 2 bases from V and 7 bases from J, with 15 bases between. CDR3 size: 15 residues. Germline V CDR1 and CDR2: MNHNS, SASEGT. Sequenced by immunoSEQ multiplex PCR; TCRdb stores in-frame clones only, minus some. The table includes about 33,000 clones, under 90% detected once. Study results and caveats: After lymphocyte nadir, photon-treated repertoires showed oligoclonal expansion, especially CD8+ Temra. Relative stability marked proton patients; photon patients lost diversity and naive cells. Only patients who died were analyzed for survival; proton advantage is unproven. Post-nadir TCR diversity decline inversely tracked overall survival among those who died.

As to this clone: Its target is unknown.

The sequenced sample was peripheral blood, obtained from a patient treated with photon-based radiotherapy. The genes are TRBV6-1 and TRBJ1-5; maybe TRBD1 (5 bases). The clonotype was recovered from a woman aged 45-60 years with pancreatic cancer. As DNA, the CDR3 is TGTGCCAGCAGTGAATTGTGGCAGGGAAGCCAGCCCCAGCATTTT. It translates to CASSELWQGSQPQHF.